Sequencing of this T cell receptor beta chain was carried out in a study of kidney transplant recipient with SARS-CoV-2 infection. The CDR3 spans 15 residues. The J segment lost 1 base and the V segment lost 6 bases, leaving 3 bases of the junction unmatched. From germline, CDR1 is MNHEY and CDR2 SVGEGT. TCRdb analysed the reads with MiXCR anew, one entry per CDR3 protein. The sample yields about 250,000 distinct CDR3 sequences, 29% seen once. This clonotype was found a few times. Sample: a blood sample, taken at baseline and on roughly day 110 from a kidney transplant recipient. The sequence came from a male patient aged 25 to 39 who had COVID-19 and was a kidney transplant recipient. Some of these T cells may belong to the graft donor. The chain recombines TRBV6-2 or TRBV6-3 with TRBJ2-1, with 10 bases identical to TRBD1. CDR3 nucleotides: TGTGCCAGCAGAAAGGGACAGGGGTCCTACAATGAGCAGTTCTTC. Translation: CASRKGQGSYNEQFF.